This T cell receptor beta chain was identified during a study of T cell responses to AZD1222 COVID-19 vaccine. For the study at large: Doses given second, at about 4 or about 12 weeks, were pooled. Study outcomes and limitations: Vaccine-associated CD4 TCRs spanned spike, dominant at 160-218 and 743-854. Spike-specific TCR breadth and depth went up after people got two AZD1222 doses. The study identified only a handful of AZD1222 recipients as seropositive at baseline.

V was clipped by 4 bases and J by 6 bases; unmatched bases: 4. The CDR3 sequence is 13 residues long. Germline values: CDR1 MNHEY, CDR2 SVGEGT. The data were produced by immunoSEQ multiplex PCR, yet TCRdb's version contains in-frame clones alone and is incomplete. This table holds 150,000 or so clones, around nine tenths found once. Comment on this clone: Antigen specificity is unknown.

Material: peripheral blood, obtained on day 0 of AZD1222 vaccination. The receptor was isolated from an adult in good health. The chain links TRBV6-2 or TRBV6-3 to TRBJ2-7; the match to TRBD1 covers 9 bases. The CDR3 loop reads CASSLTGGSEQYF. The CDR3 nucleotides read TGTGCCAGCAGTTTAACAGGGGGCTCCGAGCAGTACTTC.